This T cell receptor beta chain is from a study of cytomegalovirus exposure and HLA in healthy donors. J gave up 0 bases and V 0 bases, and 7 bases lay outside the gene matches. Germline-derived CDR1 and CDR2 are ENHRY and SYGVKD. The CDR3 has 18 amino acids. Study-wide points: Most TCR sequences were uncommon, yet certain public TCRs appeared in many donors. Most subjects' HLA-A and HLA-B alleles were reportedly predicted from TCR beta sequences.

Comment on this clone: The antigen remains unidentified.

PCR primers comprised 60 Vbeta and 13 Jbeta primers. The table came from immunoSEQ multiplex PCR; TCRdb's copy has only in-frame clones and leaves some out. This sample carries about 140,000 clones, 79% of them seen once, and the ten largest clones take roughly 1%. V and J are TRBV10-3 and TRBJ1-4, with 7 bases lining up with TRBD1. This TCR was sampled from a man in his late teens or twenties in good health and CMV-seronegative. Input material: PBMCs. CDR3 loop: CAISESRAQGATNEKLFF. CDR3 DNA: TGTGCCATCAGTGAGTCACGCGCCCAGGGGGCAACTAATGAAAAACTGTTTTTT.